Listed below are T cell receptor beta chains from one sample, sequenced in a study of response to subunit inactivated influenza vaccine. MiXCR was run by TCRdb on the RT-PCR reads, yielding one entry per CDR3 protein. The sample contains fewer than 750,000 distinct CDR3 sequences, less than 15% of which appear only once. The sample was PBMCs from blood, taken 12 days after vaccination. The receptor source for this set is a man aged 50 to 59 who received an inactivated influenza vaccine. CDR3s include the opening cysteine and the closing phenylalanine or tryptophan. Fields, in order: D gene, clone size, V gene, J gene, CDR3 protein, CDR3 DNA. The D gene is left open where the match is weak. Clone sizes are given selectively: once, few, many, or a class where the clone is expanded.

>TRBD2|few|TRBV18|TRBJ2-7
CASSPRREGREQYF
TGTGCCAGCTCACCACGGCGGGAGGGCCGCGAGCAGTACTTC
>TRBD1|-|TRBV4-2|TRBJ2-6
CASSLQTGELSAGANVLTF
TGTGCCAGCAGCCTCCAGACAGGGGAACTGTCAGCTGGGGCCAACGTCCTGACTTTC
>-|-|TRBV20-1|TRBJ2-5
CSARVGQTASWTQYF
TGCAGTGCTAGGGTCGGACAGACAGCTTCGTGGACCCAGTACTTC
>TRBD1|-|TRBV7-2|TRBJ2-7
CASSDYRGPSYEQYF
TGTGCCAGCAGCGACTACAGGGGACCCTCCTACGAGCAGTACTTC
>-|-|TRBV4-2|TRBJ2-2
CASSPPGGITGELFF
TGTGCCAGCAGTCCTCCTGGGGGGATAACCGGGGAGCTGTTTTTT
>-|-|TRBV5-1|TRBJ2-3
CASSAGQSDINTQYF
TGCGCCAGCAGCGCTGGACAGAGTGATATCAATACGCAGTATTTT
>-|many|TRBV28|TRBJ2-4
CASSFDLAKNIQYF
TGTGCCAGCAGTTTCGACCTAGCCAAAAACATTCAGTACTTC
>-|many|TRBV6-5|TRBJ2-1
CASSSRPALNNEQFF
TGTGCCAGCAGTTCCCGCCCGGCCCTTAACAATGAGCAGTTCTTC
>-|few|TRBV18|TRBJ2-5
CASSFPLGSQYF
TGTGCCAGCTCATTCCCCCTCGGGTCCCAGTACTTC
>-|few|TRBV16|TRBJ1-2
CASSQPTGSTPYGYTF
TGTGCCAGCAGCCAACCCACAGGCTCGACCCCCTATGGCTACACCTTC
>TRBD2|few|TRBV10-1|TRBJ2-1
CASRAGTSPRNEQFF
TGCGCCAGCAGAGCCGGGACTAGCCCCCGCAATGAGCAGTTCTTC
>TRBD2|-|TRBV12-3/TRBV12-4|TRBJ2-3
CASRKRTSESNTQYF
TGTGCCAGCAGGAAGAGGACTAGCGAATCTAATACGCAGTATTTT
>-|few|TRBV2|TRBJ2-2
CASSELAGAGGELFF
TGTGCCAGCAGTGAATTAGCAGGGGCTGGCGGGGAGCTGTTTTTT
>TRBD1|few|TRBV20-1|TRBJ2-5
CSALDRAEETQYF
TGCAGTGCACTCGACAGGGCCGAGGAGACCCAGTACTTC
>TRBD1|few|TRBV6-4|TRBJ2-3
CASSREQGVDTQYF
TGTGCCAGCAGCCGCGAACAGGGGGTGGATACGCAGTATTTT
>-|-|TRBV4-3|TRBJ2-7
CASSQGTESYYEQYF
TGCGCCAGCAGCCAAGGCACAGAATCCTACTACGAGCAGTACTTC
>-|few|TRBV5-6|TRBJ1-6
CASSLPANNSPLHF
TGTGCCAGCAGCTTGCCCGCGAATAATTCACCCCTCCACTTT
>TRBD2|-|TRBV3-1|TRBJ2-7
CASSQGGAWLAGHEQYF
TGTGCCAGCAGCCAGGGAGGGGCTTGGCTAGCGGGACACGAGCAGTACTTC
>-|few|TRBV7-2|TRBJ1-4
CASSLRGKEKLFF
TGTGCCAGCAGCTTACGGGGGAAGGAAAAACTGTTTTTT
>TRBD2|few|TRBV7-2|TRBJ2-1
CASSLVGTSGNYNEQFF
TGTGCCAGCAGCTTAGTGGGGACTAGCGGGAACTACAATGAGCAGTTCTTC
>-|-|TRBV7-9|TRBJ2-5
CASSKWEQETQYF
TGTGCCAGCAGCAAATGGGAACAAGAGACCCAGTACTTC
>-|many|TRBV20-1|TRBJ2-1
CSAMYRLFGGEQFF
TGCAGTGCTATGTATCGTTTATTTGGGGGTGAGCAGTTCTTC
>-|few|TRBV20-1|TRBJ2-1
CSAPTGAEQFF
TGCAGTGCGCCGACGGGGGCAGAGCAGTTCTTC
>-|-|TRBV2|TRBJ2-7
CASSTSRSYEQYF
TGTGCCAGCTCAACGAGTAGATCCTACGAGCAGTACTTC
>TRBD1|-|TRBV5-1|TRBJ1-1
CASSRTTGALMNTEAFF
TGCGCCAGCAGCCGTACGACAGGGGCCTTAATGAACACTGAAGCTTTCTTT
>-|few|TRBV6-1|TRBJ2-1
CASSEAQGWEQFF
TGTGCCAGCAGTGAAGCCCAGGGGTGGGAGCAGTTCTTC
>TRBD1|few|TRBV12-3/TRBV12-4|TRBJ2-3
CASRPGTVNTDTQYF
TGTGCCAGCAGACCCGGGACAGTTAACACAGATACGCAGTATTTT
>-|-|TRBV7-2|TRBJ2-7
CASSSRGGPGYEQYF
TGTGCCAGCAGCTCCAGGGGGGGGCCGGGATACGAGCAGTACTTC
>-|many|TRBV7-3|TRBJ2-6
CASSLTPGSGANVLTF
TGTGCCAGCAGCTTAACCCCGGGGTCTGGGGCCAACGTCCTGACTTTC
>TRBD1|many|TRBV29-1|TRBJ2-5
CSVDRQGQETQYF
TGCAGCGTTGACCGACAGGGCCAAGAGACCCAGTACTTC
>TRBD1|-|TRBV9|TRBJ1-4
CASSVGTGRTNEKLFF
TGTGCCAGCAGCGTAGGGACAGGTCGAACTAATGAAAAACTGTTTTTT
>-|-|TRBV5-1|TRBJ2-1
CASSFGDSHMNEQFF
TGCGCCAGCAGCTTTGGGGACTCGCATATGAATGAGCAGTTCTTC
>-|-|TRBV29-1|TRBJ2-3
CGINSLDDTQYF
TGCGGTATCAACTCGTTGGACGATACGCAGTATTTT
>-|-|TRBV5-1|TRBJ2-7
CASSVGPGYEQYF
TGCGCCAGCAGCGTGGGGCCCGGCTACGAGCAGTACTTC
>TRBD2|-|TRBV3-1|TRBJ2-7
CASSQRGVYEQYF
TGTGCCAGCAGCCAGCGGGGGGTCTACGAGCAGTACTTC
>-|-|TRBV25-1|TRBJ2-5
CASRMGVETQYF
TGTGCCAGCAGGATGGGGGTAGAGACCCAGTACTTC
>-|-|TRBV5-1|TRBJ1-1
CASSLTGDSLNEAFF
TGCGCCAGCAGCTTAACCGGGGACTCCCTCAATGAAGCTTTCTTT
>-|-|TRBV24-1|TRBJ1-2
CATYSGDGYTF
TGTGCCACCTATAGCGGGGACGGCTACACCTTC
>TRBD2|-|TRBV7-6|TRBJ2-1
CASSLELAGTSSYNEQFF
TGTGCCAGCAGCTTAGAACTAGCGGGAACAAGCTCCTACAATGAGCAGTTCTTC
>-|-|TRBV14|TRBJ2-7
CASSQPGQPPNLQYF
TGTGCCAGCAGCCAACCCGGACAGCCACCAAACCTGCAGTACTTC
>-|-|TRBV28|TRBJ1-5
CASSVPGRAGAAQHF
TGTGCCAGCAGTGTTCCGGGACGCGCGGGAGCGGCCCAGCATTTT
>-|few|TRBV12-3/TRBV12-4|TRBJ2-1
CASSVYRASYNEQFF
TGTGCCAGCAGTGTATACAGGGCGTCCTACAATGAGCAGTTCTTC
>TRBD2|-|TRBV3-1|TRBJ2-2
CASRRAGSGTGELFF
TGTGCCAGCAGGCGAGCGGGGTCGGGCACCGGGGAGCTGTTTTTT
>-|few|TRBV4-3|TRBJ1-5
CASSQGGPGANQPQHF
TGCGCCAGCAGCCAAGGGGGCCCGGGGGCCAATCAGCCCCAGCATTTT
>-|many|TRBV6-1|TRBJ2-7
CASTRSDGAYEQYF
TGTGCCAGCACCCGGAGCGACGGGGCCTACGAGCAGTACTTC
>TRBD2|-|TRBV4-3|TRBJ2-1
CASSQAGLAANEQFF
TGCGCCAGCAGCCAAGCCGGACTAGCGGCGAATGAGCAGTTCTTC
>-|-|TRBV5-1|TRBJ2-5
CASSSLAAETQYF
TGCGCCAGCAGCTCCCTGGCAGCTGAGACCCAGTACTTC
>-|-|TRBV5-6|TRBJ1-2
CASSWTGTHRGYTF
TGTGCCAGCAGCTGGACCGGGACACACAGGGGCTACACCTTC
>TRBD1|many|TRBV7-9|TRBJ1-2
CASSSRQGYGYTF
TGTGCCAGCAGCTCCCGACAGGGCTATGGCTACACCTTC
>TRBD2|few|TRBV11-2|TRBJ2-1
CASSLGPTSGNNEQFF
TGTGCCAGCAGCTTAGGGCCGACTAGCGGGAACAATGAGCAGTTCTTC
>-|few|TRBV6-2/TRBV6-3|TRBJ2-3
CASSSKGISTDTQYF
TGTGCCAGCAGTTCGAAGGGCATCAGCACAGATACGCAGTATTTT